This is a list of T cell receptor beta chains from one sample in a study of blood T cell repertoires in COVID-19. Assay: immunoSEQ multiplex PCR; the TCRdb copy retains only in-frame clones and omits some. The table lists about 64,000 clones, around nine tenths of them singletons, with approximately 10% in the top ten. Material for sequencing was peripheral blood. These receptors all come from a woman aged 80 or over with active COVID-19. CDR3s include the opening cysteine and the closing phenylalanine or tryptophan.

V: TRBV7-2
CDR3: CASSQGAGRTTEAFF

V: TRBV11-2
CDR3: CASRSLRQEQYF

V: TRBV7-9
CDR3: CASSLVAGGDPRTDTQYF

V: TRBV28
CDR3: CASSHPTGPVDQETQYF

V: TRBV5-1
CDR3: CASSPNPTGSTDTQYF

V: TRBV4-2
CDR3: CASSQETRNYGYTF

V: TRBV11-2
CDR3: CASSFVGIGELFF

V: TRBV5-1
CDR3: CASSPGQGGETQYF

V: TRBV6-5
CDR3: CASKADYNYGYTF

V: TRBV10-2
CDR3: CASSHSRGTEAFF

V: TRBV11-2
CDR3: CASSLGAGGLNTEAFF

V: TRBV10-3
CDR3: CAIRGTGNEQFF

V: TRBV2
CDR3: CASSDGGSNEQFF

V: TRBV5-6
CDR3: CASSPITGGSDTQYF

V: TRBV15
CDR3: CATSSYRGGYEQYF

V: TRBV5-1
CDR3: CASRHRQGEDTGELFF

V: TRBV29-1
CDR3: CSVELAGNEQFF

V: TRBV2
CDR3: CASSEYGDRVFRSF

V: TRBV7-2
CDR3: CASQLAGASYNEQFF

V: TRBV7-9
CDR3: CASRSKTARGNTEAFF

V: TRBV5-1
CDR3: CASSRTGQLNTEAFF

V: TRBV5-1
CDR3: CASSPEGAHTGELFF

V: TRBV28
CDR3: CASSFLASGGGETQYF

V: TRBV19
CDR3: CATAKTGVNTEAFF

V: TRBV7-8
CDR3: CASSRDRSGTEAFF

V: TRBV12-3/TRBV12-4
CDR3: CARAAQPQHF

V: TRBV29-1
CDR3: CSGTLGGGAEAFF

V: TRBV9
CDR3: CASSVAGGTRTDTQYF

V: TRBV27
CDR3: CASSLYALAGGSYNEQFF

V: TRBV4-1
CDR3: CASSQPGQSNYGYTF

V: TRBV11-2
CDR3: CASSLGRSGQGYEQYF

V: TRBV24-1
CDR3: CATSDLGLAETDTQYF

V: TRBV20-1
CDR3: CSASLAPTGELFF

V: TRBV5-1
CDR3: CASSLDGSLNNSPLHF

V: TRBV11-2
CDR3: CASSPNEWTGRNTIYF

V: TRBV6-6
CDR3: CASSYSGQGDNSPLHF

V: TRBV28
CDR3: CASIGARGRNEQFF

V: TRBV3-1/TRBV3-2
CDR3: CASTLSGANVLTF

V: TRBV28
CDR3: CASRRTGGNYGYTF

V: TRBV5-8
CDR3: CASSPAGAMNTEAFF

V: TRBV5-1
CDR3: CASSPGGANTGELFF

V: TRBV28
CDR3: CASSTGNYNEQFF

V: TRBV4-1
CDR3: CASSRRLQGFSTDTQYF

V: TRBV2
CDR3: CAGRTGANEKLFF

V: TRBV4-1
CDR3: CASSQGRVNSYNEQFF

V: TRBV7-9
CDR3: CASSLGSATNTGELFF

V: TRBV29-1
CDR3: CSAGTGGNYGYTF

V: TRBV19
CDR3: CASSSLLLPSGANVLTF

V: TRBV2
CDR3: CASSQSRQGLYSYEQYF